This T cell receptor (beta chain) is from a study of cytomegalovirus exposure and HLA in healthy donors. In its sample, this clone ranks as medium-sized (0.01 to 0.1%). Sequencing was performed with immunoSEQ multiplex PCR; in TCRdb, only in-frame clones are kept and a portion is missing. The data contain 100,000 to 150,000 clones, about 88% of them singletons. The J segment lost 1 base and the V segment lost 4 bases, leaving 1 base of the junction unmatched. The CDR3 sequence is 13 residues long. Germline CDR1 is SGHRS and CDR2 is YFSETQ. The chain employs TRBV5-1 and TRBJ1-1; 7 positions agree with TRBD1. The sequencing input was PBMCs. This receptor was identified in a woman aged 18-30 years in good health and CMV-seronegative. The CDR3 sequence: CASSGQENTEAFF. CDR3 nucleotide sequence: TGCGCCAGCAGCGGACAGGAGAACACTGAAGCTTTCTTT.